Following are 8 T cell receptor beta chains from one sample sequenced in a study of T cells in localized non-small cell lung cancer (dated by TCRdb to the early 2020s). Library preparation used the immunoSEQ multiplex PCR assay. Drawn from immuneACCESS, this table holds only the in-frame rearrangements with V and J called that TCRdb kept. Clones are partly lost; checked studies trace under half to an unresolved V gene and leave the rest unexplained. The sample records tens of thousands of clones, approximately 90% of which are singletons. Together, the top ten hold around 16% of the sample. Sequenced material: peripheral blood, taken before any cancer treatment. These receptors were taken from a man aged 40 to 70 with stage I squamous cell lung carcinoma.

J is TRBJ1-5 and V is TRBV7-6; 7 bases are a match to TRBD1. The V gene end was trimmed by 5 bases and the J gene end by 2 bases; junction bases not matched to a gene: 6. The germline gives CDR1 SGHVS, CDR2 FNYEAQ. The CDR3 is 15 residues long. The chain's CDR3 is CASSPGTARNQPQHF. The CDR3 nucleotides read TGTGCCAGCAGCCCAGGGACAGCCCGCAATCAGCCCCAGCATTTT.

The chain couples TRBV2 to TRBJ2-2; D is unresolved. The CDR3 contains 14 residues. CDR1 SNHLY and CDR2 FYNNEI come from the germline V gene. V lost 7 bases, J lost 0 bases, and 9 bases lay in between. CDR3 in DNA: TGTGCCAGCAAGTCCCCCGCGAACACCGGGGAGCTGTTTTTT. It encodes CASKSPANTGELFF.

The CDR3 loop is CASSIQGVDGYTF. CDR3 DNA sequence: TGTGCCAGCAGCATACAGGGGGTTGATGGCTACACCTTC. The rearrangement uses TRBV5-4 and TRBJ1-2; 8 nucleotides line up with TRBD1. Germline V gene sequence: CDR1 SGHNT, CDR2 YYREEE (reference sequence). J lost 6 bases, V lost 4 bases, and 5 bases had no gene match. The CDR3 has 13 residues. The whole variable domain, remainder taken from reference TRBV5-4 and TRBJ1-2, is ETGVTQSPTHLIKTRGQQVTLRCSSQSGHNTVSWYQQALGQGPQFIFQYYREEENGRGNFPPRFSGLQFPNYSSELNVNALELDDSALYLCASSIQGVDGYTFGSGTRLTVV.

The chain employs TRBV21-1 and TRBJ2-7. TRBV21-1 constitutes a pseudogene. The CDR3 is made up of 15 amino acids. The CDR3 sequence: CASSKGGDHLYEQYF. The CDR3 coding sequence is TGTGCCAGCAGCAAAGGGGGTGATCACCTATACGAGCAGTACTTC.

V usage is TRBV4-1 and J usage is TRBJ1-4; D is unclear. V was clipped by 0 bases and J by 8 bases, with 16 bases between them. This CDR3 region has 16 residues. Per germline, CDR1 MGHRA and CDR2 YSYEKL. The CDR3 spells CASSQDRAALVEKLFF. The CDR3 DNA reads TGCGCCAGCAGCCAAGATCGGGCGGCGCTTGTAGAAAAACTGTTTTTT.

As DNA, the CDR3 is TGTGCCAGCAGCGAACAGCCGGGACGCTTATATGGCTACACCTTC. This translates into CASSEQPGRLYGYTF. This chain uses TRBV5-5 with TRBJ1-2; D may be TRBD1 (5 bases). CDR1 and CDR2 (germline): SGHKS, YYEKEE (reference sequence). With 4 bases removed from V and 5 bases from J, the gap between germline ends came to 18 bases. The CDR3 has 15 amino acids.

The V call is TRBV6-6, the J call TRBJ1-1; D is uncertain. The CDR3 is made up of 12 amino acids. V was cut by 0 bases and J by 6 bases, with 5 bases left in between. In germline, CDR1 is MNHNY, CDR2 SVGAGI (reference sequence). The CDR3, as DNA: TGTGCCAGCAGTTACTCCCCCCCTGAAGCTTTCTTT. It yields the protein CASSYSPPEAFF.

This chain links TRBV11-1 with TRBJ1-6; possibly TRBD1 for D (6 bases). Germline assignment: CDR1 SGHAT and CDR2 FQDESV (reference sequence). The CDR3 length is 15 residues. The V gene lost 4 bases and the J gene lost 7 bases, with 14 bases spanning the gap. The CDR3 DNA is TGTGCCAGCAGCTCCGGGCAGGGGAGAAATTCACCCCTCCACTTT. Translating gives CASSSGQGRNSPLHF.